These T cell receptor beta chains were read from a single sample in a study of read filtering for tumor transcriptome and immune sequencing. Via MiXCR, TCRdb re-called the reads, giving one row per CDR3 protein. This sample carries over 45,000 distinct CDR3 sequences, less than 25% of them seen once, and the ten largest clones take 17%. Sequencing input: a population of CD138-negative cells sorted from bone marrow. These receptors all stem from a donor aged 40 or over with multiple myeloma. CDR3s include the opening cysteine and the closing phenylalanine or tryptophan. A D gene is named only where the DNA matches it firmly. Size is omitted from some rows. Given values are once, few, many or a class for expanded clones.

D	J	V	size	CDR3	DNA
TRBD1	TRBJ2-1	TRBV15	.	CATSIMTGMYNEQFF	TGTGCCACCAGCATCATGACAGGGATGTACAATGAGCAGTTCTTC
TRBD1	TRBJ2-2	TRBV18	.	CTSSTGTANTGELFF	TGTACCAGCTCCACCGGGACAGCGAACACCGGGGAGCTGTTTTTT
.	TRBJ2-1	TRBV7-9	many	CASSAKGLSNYNEQFF	TGTGCCAGCAGCGCTAAGGGACTCTCGAACTACAATGAGCAGTTCTTC
TRBD1	TRBJ2-5	TRBV11-2	.	CASSLRQGRETQYF	TGTGCCAGCAGCTTACGACAGGGGAGAGAGACCCAGTACTTC
.	TRBJ2-1	TRBV5-1	many	CASSLLGYNEQFF	TGCGCCAGCAGCTTGTTGGGGTACAATGAGCAGTTCTTC
.	TRBJ2-1	TRBV6-1	many	CASLDRFSYNEQFF	TGTGCCAGCCTCGACAGGTTCTCCTACAATGAGCAGTTCTTC
TRBD2	TRBJ2-1	TRBV5-1	.	CASSLGASGSGSMYIEQFF	TGCGCCAGCAGCTTGGGGGCTAGCGGGAGCGGTTCGATGTACATTGAGCAGTTCTTC
TRBD1	TRBJ1-6	TRBV14	many	CASSLTGMDGSPLHF	TGTGCCAGCAGCTTGACAGGGATGGATGGTTCACCCCTCCACTTT
TRBD2	TRBJ2-3	TRBV4-2	few	CASSQVAGGSTDTQYF	TGTGCCAGCAGCCAAGTGGCGGGGGGGAGCACAGATACGCAGTATTTT
.	TRBJ2-1	TRBV12-3/TRBV12-4	many	CASSFYNEQFF	TGTGCCAGCAGTTTTTACAATGAGCAGTTCTTC
.	TRBJ2-3	TRBV29-1	.	CSVEDMKRRGAPDTQYF	TGCAGCGTTGAAGATATGAAGCGGAGGGGGGCCCCGGATACGCAGTATTTT
.	TRBJ2-5	TRBV4-1	many	CASSQPPDSQETQYF	TGCGCCAGCAGCCAACCCCCGGACAGCCAAGAGACCCAGTACTTC
.	TRBJ1-3	TRBV9	.	CASSDLRDRSGNTIYF	TGTGCCAGCAGCGACCTCAGGGACCGCTCTGGAAACACCATATATTTT
.	TRBJ2-2	TRBV29-1	many	CSVETPNTGELFF	TGCAGCGTTGAAACTCCAAACACCGGGGAGCTGTTTTTT
TRBD2	TRBJ2-5	TRBV28	.	CASLAGGQYRETQYF	TGTGCCAGCCTCGCGGGAGGCCAATACCGGGAGACCCAGTACTTC
TRBD2	TRBJ2-2	TRBV4-3	.	CASSLIAGASTGELFF	TGCGCCAGCAGCCTCATAGCGGGAGCAAGCACCGGGGAGCTGTTTTTT
.	TRBJ2-1	TRBV20-1	many	CSARFRLGVNEQFF	TGCAGTGCTAGGTTTCGGCTAGGGGTCAATGAGCAGTTCTTC
.	TRBJ1-1	TRBV20-1	many	CSARRDGHGGNTEAFF	TGCAGTGCTAGACGGGATGGACACGGTGGGAACACTGAAGCTTTCTTT
.	TRBJ1-1	TRBV7-9	.	CASSRLFLNTEAFF	TGTGCCAGCAGCCGCCTCTTCCTGAACACTGAAGCTTTCTTT
.	TRBJ2-6	TRBV29-1	many	CSVQSSGANVLTF	TGCAGCGTCCAGAGCTCTGGGGCCAACGTCCTGACTTTC
TRBD1	TRBJ1-1	TRBV24-1	many	CATRAGGRAEAFF	TGTGCCACCAGGGCAGGGGGTCGCGCTGAAGCTTTCTTT
.	TRBJ1-1	TRBV18	.	CASSPPVTGYDTEAFF	TGTGCCAGCTCACCACCAGTTACAGGGTATGACACTGAAGCTTTCTTT
.	TRBJ1-3	TRBV7-6	few	CASSPGGNTIYF	TGTGCCAGCAGCCCCGGAGGAAACACCATATATTTT
.	TRBJ2-1	TRBV28	many	CASSLTVPSTNEQFF	TGTGCCAGCAGTTTAACCGTCCCCTCTACGAATGAGCAGTTCTTC
.	TRBJ1-2	TRBV2	.	CASSGSGAGGYTF	TGTGCCAGCTCCGGTAGTGGGGCAGGTGGCTACACCTTC
.	TRBJ2-3	TRBV4-1	.	CASSQGAGPADTQYF	TGCGCCAGCAGCCAAGGGGCCGGTCCCGCAGATACGCAGTATTTT
TRBD1	TRBJ1-1	TRBV6-4	few	CASSHRGRNPEAFF	TGTGCCAGCAGCCACAGGGGAAGGAACCCTGAAGCTTTCTTT
TRBD1	TRBJ2-5	TRBV29-1	many	CSVDPPGTEETQYF	TGCAGCGTTGACCCCCCCGGGACAGAAGAGACCCAGTACTTC
.	TRBJ1-1	TRBV5-1	many	CASSLSGDGGTEAFF	TGCGCCAGCAGCTTGTCCGGGGACGGGGGCACTGAAGCTTTCTTT
TRBD1	TRBJ2-1	TRBV29-1	many	CSVEAVQGVSNEQFF	TGCAGCGTTGAAGCGGTACAGGGGGTCTCCAATGAGCAGTTCTTC
.	TRBJ1-2	TRBV12-3/TRBV12-4	.	CASSFAGVGLVGYTF	TGTGCCAGCAGTTTCGCAGGGGTCGGTTTAGTTGGCTACACCTTC
.	TRBJ1-1	TRBV10-3	.	CAIHSGGDGTEAFF	TGTGCCATCCATTCTGGCGGTGATGGCACTGAAGCTTTCTTT
.	TRBJ1-2	TRBV11-2	many	CASSLGTGGGYYGYTF	TGTGCCAGCAGCTTAGGGACGGGAGGAGGCTACTATGGCTACACCTTC
.	TRBJ1-1	TRBV20-1	many	CSARDRSGPNTEAFF	TGCAGTGCTAGAGATCGGTCCGGTCCGAACACTGAAGCTTTCTTT
.	TRBJ1-2	TRBV5-1	.	CASSFDGDYGYTF	TGCGCCAGCAGCTTCGACGGAGACTATGGCTACACCTTC
TRBD2	TRBJ2-7	TRBV5-8	many	CASSVGLAGGYEQYF	TGTGCCAGCAGTGTTGGACTAGCGGGAGGCTACGAGCAGTACTTC
TRBD1	TRBJ1-1	TRBV19	.	CASSTGGALNTEAFF	TGTGCCAGTAGTACAGGGGGCGCCCTGAACACTGAAGCTTTCTTT
.	TRBJ1-1	TRBV15	many	CATGPGGDTEAFF	TGTGCCACCGGTCCAGGTGGGGACACTGAAGCTTTCTTT
.	TRBJ2-7	TRBV5-1	.	CASSHADRQYF	TGCGCCAGCAGCCATGCAGATCGGCAGTACTTC
TRBD1	TRBJ1-6	TRBV12-3/TRBV12-4	many	CASGRQGHSPLHF	TGTGCCAGCGGAAGACAGGGTCACTCACCCCTCCACTTT
TRBD1	TRBJ1-5	TRBV28	many	CASSASGDSNQPQHF	TGTGCCAGCAGCGCTTCTGGGGACAGTAATCAGCCCCAGCATTTT
.	TRBJ2-1	TRBV20-1	many	CSASRSTGNEQFF	TGCAGTGCTAGCAGGAGTACAGGGAATGAGCAGTTCTTC
TRBD1	TRBJ1-3	TRBV11-3	.	CASSGGGSLSGNSIYF	TGTGCCAGCAGCGGAGGGGGCAGCCTCTCTGGAAACTCCATATATTTT
.	TRBJ1-1	TRBV7-9	many	CASSPTETANTEAFF	TGTGCCAGCAGCCCAACTGAGACAGCAAACACTGAAGCTTTCTTT
TRBD1	TRBJ1-4	TRBV28	many	CASRGQGVEKLFF	TGTGCCAGCAGAGGACAGGGCGTTGAAAAACTGTTTTTT
TRBD1	TRBJ2-7	TRBV9	many	CASSVASPGQGAYEQYF	TGTGCCAGCAGCGTAGCAAGTCCCGGACAGGGGGCTTACGAGCAGTACTTC
.	TRBJ2-1	TRBV11-3	many	CASSLEPISYNEQFF	TGTGCCAGCAGCTTAGAACCGATTAGCTACAATGAGCAGTTCTTC